Below are 3 T cell receptor beta chains sequenced from a single sample in a study of blood T cells in healthy people across ages. Primers used in a second PCR of about 6 to 11 cycles were a sample-barcoded 5' primer and a J-beta primer mix. TCRdb re-derived calls from the 5' RACE reads in MiXCR, one entry per CDR3 protein. The sample has about 1,000,000 distinct CDR3 sequences, 35% to 50% seen once. Sequenced: blood. Source of these receptors: a woman between 55 and 75 years old in good health.

This clonotype has ten or more counts. V is TRBV29-1 and J is TRBJ2-7; a weak D match, TRBD1 (6 bases). V was shortened by 4 bases and J by 7 bases, with 11 bases between the two germline ends. The CDR3 has 11 residues. In germline, CDR1 is SQVTM, CDR2 ANQGSEA. The CDR3 protein is CSVGTEREQYF. CDR3 coding DNA: TGCAGCGTTGGGACAGAAAGGGAGCAGTACTTC.

This sequence joins TRBV6-1 and TRBJ1-4; TRBD1 matches 8 bases. In germline, CDR1 is MNHNS, CDR2 SASEGT. Trimming took 4 bases from V and 0 from J; bases not matched to a gene: 7. The CDR3 consists of 17 residues. CDR3 loop: CASSGARGRATNEKLFF. DNA of the CDR3: TGTGCCAGCAGTGGTGCCAGGGGGCGCGCAACTAATGAAAAACTGTTTTTT.

The chain joins TRBV7-2 to TRBJ2-5, with 8 bases identical to TRBD2. CDR3 size: 15 residues. Germline V CDR1 and CDR2: SGHTA, FQGNSA. The trim removed 5 bases at V and 1 base at J, leaving 6 bases unmatched. This CDR3 is CASSATGTSQETQYF. Here the CDR3 DNA reads TGTGCCAGCAGCGCAACCGGGACTAGCCAAGAGACCCAGTACTTC. The whole variable domain, filled in from reference TRBV7-2 and TRBJ2-5, reads GAGVSQSPSNKVTEKGKDVELRCDPISGHTALYWYRQSLGQGLEFLIYFQGNSAPDKSGLPSDRFSAERTGGSVSTLTIQRTQQEDSAVYLCASSATGTSQETQYFGPGTRLLVL.